Shown below are 6 T cell receptor beta chains from a single sample sequenced in a study of blood T cell repertoires in COVID-19. Data came from immunoSEQ multiplex PCR; TCRdb stores just in-frame clones and leaves some out. The sample yields about 400,000 clones, around 92% seen once. Sequences were obtained from PBMCs or T cells enriched from blood (not recorded which). The receptors stem from a woman in her twenties or thirties who had recovered from COVID-19.

This chain uses TRBV12-5 with TRBJ1-4, with 8 bases fitting TRBD1. Trimming cost V 6 bases and J 5 bases; bases outside gene matches: 5. CDR1 LGHNT and CDR2 FRNRAP come from the germline V gene. The CDR3 runs 14 residues. The CDR3 nucleotides read TGTGCTAGTGGCCCAGGGGGCGTAAATGAAAAACTGTTTTTT. This codes for CASGPGGVNEKLFF.

This chain links TRBV29-1 with TRBJ2-1; a possible D gene is TRBD2 (6 bases). V was cut by 5 bases and J by 2 bases, with 10 bases left in between. The CDR3 covers 13 residues. Germline V CDR1 and CDR2: SQVTM, ANQGSEA. CDR3 sequence: CSVRPSAYNEQFF. In DNA, the CDR3 is TGCAGCGTTCGTCCTAGCGCCTACAATGAGCAGTTCTTC.

This clone was counted a single time. The V gene is TRBV4-1, the J gene TRBJ1-4; maybe TRBD1 (6 bases). The CDR3 sequence is 15 residues long. Trimming stripped 3 bases from V and 5 bases from J, with 13 bases between. Germline V gene lookup returns CDR1 MGHRA and CDR2 YSYEKL. This chain's CDR3 is CASSQRGTQNEKLFF. The CDR3 DNA reads TGCGCCAGCAGCCAGAGGGGGACGCAAAATGAAAAACTGTTTTTT.

The rearrangement joins TRBV5-1 to TRBJ2-1; possible D gene TRBD2, 5 bases. Looked up from germline, CDR1 is SGHRS and CDR2 is YFSETQ. Trimming took 4 bases from V and 4 from J, leaving 9 bases between them. CDR3 length: 13 residues. The DNA of the CDR3 is TGCGCCAGCAGCCAAGAGCGGTACAATGAGCAGTTCTTC. Its translation is CASSQERYNEQFF.

This rearrangement joins TRBV5-1 to TRBJ2-2; 11 positions match TRBD2. CDR3 length: 18 residues. The germline gives CDR1 SGHRS, CDR2 YFSETQ. Losses at the gene ends were 0 bases for V and 6 bases for J; bases not matched to a gene: 10. The CDR3 spells CASSLDPGLAGGSGELFF. DNA of the CDR3: TGCGCCAGCAGCTTGGACCCTGGGCTAGCGGGGGGTTCCGGGGAGCTGTTTTTT.

V and J are TRBV7-3 and TRBJ2-3, with D hard to call. CDR1 SGHTA and CDR2 FQGTGA come from the germline V gene. The length of the CDR3 is 15 residues. Trimming left V 5 bases short and J 1 base short, with 13 bases between. This chain's CDR3 is CASSLSGLRTDTQYF. DNA for the CDR3: TGTGCCAGCAGCCTATCCGGTCTACGCACAGATACGCAGTATTTT.